These T cell receptor beta chains were read from a single sample in a study of CD4 and CD8 cells across lung adenocarcinoma regions. TCRdb re-analysed the PCR reads in MiXCR, keeping a single row per CDR3 protein. The table has 7,500 to 8,500 distinct CDR3 sequences, less than 55% seen once. Source material: CD4+ T cells from the margin of a lung tumor. The receptors here all came from a male donor with lung adenocarcinoma. The CD4 and CD8 labels of this study may be unreliable. Each CDR3 is given with its conserved first and last residue. Fields, in order: J gene, clone size, D gene, V gene, CDR3 protein, CDR3 DNA. The D gene is left open where the match is weak. A row's size may be missing; if present it is once, few, many or a size class.

j_gene: TRBJ2-1
abundance: -
d_gene: -
v_gene: TRBV4-2
CDR3aa: CASSLRAGDEQFF
CDR3nt: TGTGCCAGCAGCCTTCGCGCGGGCGATGAGCAGTTCTTC

j_gene: TRBJ1-5
abundance: many
d_gene: TRBD1
v_gene: TRBV27
CDR3aa: CASSLGGGTGGMNQPQHF
CDR3nt: TGTGCCAGCAGTTTAGGGGGGGGGACAGGGGGAATGAATCAGCCCCAGCATTTT

j_gene: TRBJ2-4
abundance: -
d_gene: TRBD1
v_gene: TRBV6-1
CDR3aa: CASSEQQGGRAKDTQYF
CDR3nt: TGTGCCAGCAGTGAGCAGCAAGGGGGCCGTGCCAAAGACACTCAGTACTTC

j_gene: TRBJ2-5
abundance: few
d_gene: TRBD2
v_gene: TRBV5-1
CDR3aa: CASSLGRGVEETQYF
CDR3nt: TGCGCCAGCAGCTTGGGACGGGGGGTTGAGGAGACCCAGTACTTC

j_gene: TRBJ2-5
abundance: -
d_gene: -
v_gene: TRBV6-5
CDR3aa: CASSYSTAASQETQYF
CDR3nt: TGTGCCAGCAGTTACTCGACAGCTGCATCCCAAGAGACCCAGTACTTC

j_gene: TRBJ2-3
abundance: many
d_gene: TRBD2
v_gene: TRBV6-1
CDR3aa: CASSPSGHPTTDTQYF
CDR3nt: TGTGCCAGCAGTCCTAGCGGGCACCCAACCACAGATACGCAGTATTTT

j_gene: TRBJ2-3
abundance: few
d_gene: -
v_gene: TRBV6-5
CDR3aa: CASSYSGSGHTDTQYF
CDR3nt: TGTGCCAGCAGTTACTCGGGTAGCGGACACACAGATACGCAGTATTTT

j_gene: TRBJ2-5
abundance: once
d_gene: TRBD1
v_gene: TRBV6-1
CDR3aa: CASSEEQGGRDQETQYF
CDR3nt: TGTGCCAGCAGTGAGGAGCAAGGGGGCCGTGACCAAGAGACCCAGTACTTC

j_gene: TRBJ2-3
abundance: -
d_gene: -
v_gene: TRBV10-2
CDR3aa: CASSESGLTGLAQYF
CDR3nt: TGCGCCAGCAGTGAGTCTGGATTAACGGGACTTGCGCAGTACTTT

j_gene: TRBJ2-4
abundance: -
d_gene: -
v_gene: TRBV11-1
CDR3aa: CASSRRVGISDIQYF
CDR3nt: TGTGCCAGCAGCCGTCGGGTGGGGATATCAGATATTCAGTATTTC

j_gene: TRBJ2-3
abundance: -
d_gene: -
v_gene: TRBV6-1
CDR3aa: CASSIGQSKNMQYF
CDR3nt: TGTGCCAGCAGTATTGGACAGAGCAAAAACATGCAGTATTTT

j_gene: TRBJ2-3
abundance: medium-sized
d_gene: -
v_gene: TRBV27
CDR3aa: CASTLDRTSTDTQYF
CDR3nt: TGTGCCAGCACCTTAGACAGAACTAGCACAGATACGCAGTATTTT

j_gene: TRBJ2-7
abundance: -
d_gene: -
v_gene: TRBV12-3/TRBV12-4
CDR3aa: CASSQSFYEQYF
CDR3nt: TGTGCCAGCAGCCAGTCCTTCTACGAGCAGTACTTC

j_gene: TRBJ2-3
abundance: many
d_gene: TRBD2
v_gene: TRBV11-3
CDR3aa: CASSGRGTDTQYF
CDR3nt: TGTGCCAGCAGCGGGAGGGGCACAGATACGCAGTATTTT

j_gene: TRBJ2-3
abundance: medium-sized
d_gene: -
v_gene: TRBV27
CDR3aa: CASSAAAVDTQYF
CDR3nt: TGTGCCAGCAGTGCCGCGGCAGTAGATACGCAGTATTTT

j_gene: TRBJ2-3
abundance: -
d_gene: -
v_gene: TRBV5-1
CDR3aa: CASSPQSDTQYF
CDR3nt: TGCGCCAGCAGCCCTCAGTCAGATACGCAGTATTTT

j_gene: TRBJ1-2
abundance: -
d_gene: -
v_gene: TRBV7-2
CDR3aa: CASSSRESGYGYTF
CDR3nt: TGTGCCAGCAGCTCAAGAGAGTCGGGCTATGGCTACACCTTC